This TCR beta chain was captured by sequencing in a study of T cell responses to AZD1222 COVID-19 vaccine. V dropped 4 bases and J dropped 1; count of bases not matched to a gene: 6. This CDR3 is 18 amino acids long. CDR1 and CDR2 from the germline V gene are SGHDT and YYEEEE. The table came from immunoSEQ multiplex PCR; TCRdb's copy has only in-frame clones and leaves some out. The data show under 200,000 clones, over 80% seen once. This clonotype was obtained from an adult in good health. This rearrangement joins TRBV5-6 to TRBJ2-1, with 15 bases matching TRBD2. Sequencing was performed on peripheral blood, taken on day 0 of AZD1222 vaccination. CDR3 nucleotide sequence: TGTGCCAGCAGCGACGGGACTAGCGGGAGGAGATCCTACAATGAGCAGTTCTTC. Amino acids: CASSDGTSGRRSYNEQFF.